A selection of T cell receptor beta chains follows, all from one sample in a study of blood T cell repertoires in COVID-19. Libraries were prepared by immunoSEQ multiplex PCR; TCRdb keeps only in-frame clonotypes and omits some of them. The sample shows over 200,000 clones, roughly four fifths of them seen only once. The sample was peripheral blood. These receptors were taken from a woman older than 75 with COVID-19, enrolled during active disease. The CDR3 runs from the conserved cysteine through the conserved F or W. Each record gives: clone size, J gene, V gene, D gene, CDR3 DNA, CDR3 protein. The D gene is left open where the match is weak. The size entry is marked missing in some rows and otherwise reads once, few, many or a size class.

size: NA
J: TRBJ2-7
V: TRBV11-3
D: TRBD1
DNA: TGTGCCAGCAGCGGGACAGGAGAGGCCGAGCAGTACTTC
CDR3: CASSGTGEAEQYF

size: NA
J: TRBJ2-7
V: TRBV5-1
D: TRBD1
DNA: TGCGCCAGCAGCCCCGGGACAGGGGGAGGCGAGCAGTACTTC
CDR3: CASSPGTGGGEQYF

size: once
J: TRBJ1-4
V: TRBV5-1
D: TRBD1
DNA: TGCGCCAGCAAGGGACAGGACCCAGCAACTAATGAAAAACTGTTTTTT
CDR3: CASKGQDPATNEKLFF

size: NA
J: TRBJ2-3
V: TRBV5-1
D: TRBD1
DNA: TGCGCCAGCAGCGCAGGGACAGGTTCTGTCGCAGATACGCAGTATTTT
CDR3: CASSAGTGSVADTQYF

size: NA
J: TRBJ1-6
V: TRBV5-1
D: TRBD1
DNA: TGCGCCAGCAGCGGCAGGGGGCTCGATAATTCACCCCTCCACTTT
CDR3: CASSGRGLDNSPLHF

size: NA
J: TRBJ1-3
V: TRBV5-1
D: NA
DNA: TGCGCCAGCAGCCTTGGGGGGACCTCTGGAAACACCATATATTTT
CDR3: CASSLGGTSGNTIYF

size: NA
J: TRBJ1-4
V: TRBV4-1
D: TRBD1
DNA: TGCGCCAGCAGCCAACCGGGACAGGGGATGGCGCGGGAAAAACTGTTTTTT
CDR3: CASSQPGQGMAREKLFF

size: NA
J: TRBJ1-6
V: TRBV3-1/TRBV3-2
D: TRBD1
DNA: TGTGCCAGCAGCCACTTACCAGGGGGCCGGAATTCACCCCTCCACTTT
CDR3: CASSHLPGGRNSPLHF

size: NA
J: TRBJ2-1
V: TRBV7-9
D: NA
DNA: TGTGCCAGCAGCTTCTGGACAGCGAACAATGAGCAGTTCTTC
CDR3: CASSFWTANNEQFF

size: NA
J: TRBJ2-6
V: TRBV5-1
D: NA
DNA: TGCGCCAGCAGCTTGGAGGGCAGGGCGGGGGCCAACGTCCTGACTTTC
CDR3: CASSLEGRAGANVLTF

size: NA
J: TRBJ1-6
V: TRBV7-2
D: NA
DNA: TGTGCCAGCAGCTTAAGCGGGGGGAATCATTCACCCCTCCACTTT
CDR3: CASSLSGGNHSPLHF

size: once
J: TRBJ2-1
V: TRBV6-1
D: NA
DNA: TGTGCCAGCCGGAAGCGAAGCGAATACAATGAGCAGTTCTTC
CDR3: CASRKRSEYNEQFF

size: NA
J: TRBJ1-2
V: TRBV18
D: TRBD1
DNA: TGTGCCAGCTCACCACCGTCGCAGGGGGCACAAGGCTACACCTTC
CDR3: CASSPPSQGAQGYTF

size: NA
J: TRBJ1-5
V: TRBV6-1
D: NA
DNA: TGTGCCAGCAGTGAGCCAGGGGATCGTCAGCCCCAGCATTTT
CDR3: CASSEPGDRQPQHF

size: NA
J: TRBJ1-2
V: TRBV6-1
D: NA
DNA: TGTGCCAGCAGTGAACAAGGGGTTAATAGTGGGGGCTACACCTTC
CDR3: CASSEQGVNSGGYTF

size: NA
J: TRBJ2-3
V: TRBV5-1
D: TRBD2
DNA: TGCGCCAGCAGAATACTAGCGGCTAGCACAGATACGCAGTATTTT
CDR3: CASRILAASTDTQYF

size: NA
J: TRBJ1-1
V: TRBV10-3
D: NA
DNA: TGTGCCATCAGTGATTCCGGGGGGGGAGCTGAAGCTTTCTTT
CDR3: CAISDSGGGAEAFF

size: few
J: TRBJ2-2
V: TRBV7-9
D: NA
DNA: TGTGCCAGCAGCTTGTCTGGGGAGCTGTTTTTT
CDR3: CASSLSGELFF

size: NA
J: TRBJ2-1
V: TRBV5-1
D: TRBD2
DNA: TGCGCCAGCAGCCAACTAGCGGGAGGCCTCAATGAGCAGTTCTTC
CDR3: CASSQLAGGLNEQFF

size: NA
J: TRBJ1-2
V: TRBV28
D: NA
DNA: TGTGCCAGCTTTGGACCGCCAGGGCGGGAGGTCTATGGCTACACCTTC
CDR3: CASFGPPGREVYGYTF

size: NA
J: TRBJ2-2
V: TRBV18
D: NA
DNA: TGTGCCAGCTCACCACCAAGCCCTGGTGACGGGGAGCTGTTTTTT
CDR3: CASSPPSPGDGELFF

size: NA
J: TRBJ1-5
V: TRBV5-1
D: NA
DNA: TGCGCCAGCAGCCCTACAGGAGGGAGTCAGCCCCAGCATTTT
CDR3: CASSPTGGSQPQHF

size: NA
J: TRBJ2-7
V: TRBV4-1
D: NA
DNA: TGCGCCAGCAGCCAAGGCTCGGAACTGACAGACGTTCTTTTCGAGCAGTACTTC
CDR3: CASSQGSELTDVLFEQYF

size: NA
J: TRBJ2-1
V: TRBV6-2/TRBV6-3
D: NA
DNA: TGTGCCAGCAGTTACGGTCTCAGCTCCTACAATGAGCAGTTCTTC
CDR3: CASSYGLSSYNEQFF

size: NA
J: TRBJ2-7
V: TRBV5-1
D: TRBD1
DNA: TGCGCCAGCACCCTAGAGGGGGCGAACGAGCAGTACTTC
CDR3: CASTLEGANEQYF

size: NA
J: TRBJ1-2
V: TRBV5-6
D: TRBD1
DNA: TGTGCCAGCAGCCTCGGACAGGGGACGACAAACTTC
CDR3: CASSLGQGTTNF

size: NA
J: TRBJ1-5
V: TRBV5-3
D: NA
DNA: TGTGCCAGAAGCCGAGCCCCAGGTTGTAGCAATCAGCCCCAGCATTTT
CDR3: CARSRAPGCSNQPQHF

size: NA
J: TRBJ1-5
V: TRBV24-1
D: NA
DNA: TGTGCCACCAGTGCGCGGGGGGTTCAGCCCCAGCATTTT
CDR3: CATSARGVQPQHF

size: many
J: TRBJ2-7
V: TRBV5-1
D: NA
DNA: TGCGCCAGCAGCTTGAGGGACACCTCCTACGAGCAGTACTTC
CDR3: CASSLRDTSYEQYF

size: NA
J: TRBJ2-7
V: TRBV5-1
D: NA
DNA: TGCGCCAGCAGCCGGGGACAATGGGGACGGACCTACGAGCAGTACTTC
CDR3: CASSRGQWGRTYEQYF

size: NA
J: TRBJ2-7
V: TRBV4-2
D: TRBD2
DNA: TGTGCCAGCAGCCAAGGTCTAGCGGCATCATACGGGCAGTACTTC
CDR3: CASSQGLAASYGQYF

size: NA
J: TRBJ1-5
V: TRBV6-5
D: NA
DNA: TGTGCCAGCAGGGGAGCGGGCAATCAGCCCCAGCATTTT
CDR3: CASRGAGNQPQHF

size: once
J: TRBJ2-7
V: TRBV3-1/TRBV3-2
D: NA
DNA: TGTGCCAGCAGCCAAGAGGGCCCGGAGCAGTACTTC
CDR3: CASSQEGPEQYF

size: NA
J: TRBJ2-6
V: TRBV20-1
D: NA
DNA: TGCAGTGCTAGTTCAGGGTCTGGGGCCAACGTCCTGACTTTC
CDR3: CSASSGSGANVLTF

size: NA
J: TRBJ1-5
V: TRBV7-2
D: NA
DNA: TGTGCCAGCAGCTCGGAGGGGGGGTCAGGAGGCAATCAGCCCCAGCATTTT
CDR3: CASSSEGGSGGNQPQHF

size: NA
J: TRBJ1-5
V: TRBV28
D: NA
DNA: TGTGCCAGCAGTCGCGGAATGAATCAGCCCCAGCATTTT
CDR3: CASSRGMNQPQHF

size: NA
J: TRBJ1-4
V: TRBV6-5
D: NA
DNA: TGTGCCAGCAGGCCGGCGGGGAGCCGGCGTGAAAAACTGTTTTTT
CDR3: CASRPAGSRREKLFF

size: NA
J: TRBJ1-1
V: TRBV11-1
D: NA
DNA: TGTGCCAGCAGCTTAGCGCGTCTCTCTGAAGCTTTCTTT
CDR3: CASSLARLSEAFF

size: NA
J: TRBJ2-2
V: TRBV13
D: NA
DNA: TGTGCCAGCAGCTTAGGAACACGGAACACCGGGGAGCTGTTTTTT
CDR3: CASSLGTRNTGELFF

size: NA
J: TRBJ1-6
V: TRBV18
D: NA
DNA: TGTGCCAGCTCACCATTGCGTACCGGGGCGGGGTCACCCCTCCACTTT
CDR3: CASSPLRTGAGSPLHF

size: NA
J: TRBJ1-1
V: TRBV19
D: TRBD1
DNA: TGTGCCAGTAGACCCGACAGGGGGCAAACTGAAGCTTTCTTT
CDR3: CASRPDRGQTEAFF

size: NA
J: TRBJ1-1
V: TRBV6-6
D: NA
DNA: TGTGCCAGCGGGAGGGCGGCCACTGAAGCTTTCTTT
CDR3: CASGRAATEAFF

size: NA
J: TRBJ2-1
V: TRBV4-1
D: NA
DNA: TGCGCCAGCAGCCAAGTGGGGCGAAGGTTGAATGAGCAGTTCTTC
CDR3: CASSQVGRRLNEQFF

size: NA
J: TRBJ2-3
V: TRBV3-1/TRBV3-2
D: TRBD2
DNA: TGTGCCAGCAGGTTAGCGGGAAGGACAGATACGCAGTATTTT
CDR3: CASRLAGRTDTQYF

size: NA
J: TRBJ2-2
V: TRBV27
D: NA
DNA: TGTGCCAGCAGTTTAAGGCGAGGCGGGGAGCTGTTTTTT
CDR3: CASSLRRGGELFF

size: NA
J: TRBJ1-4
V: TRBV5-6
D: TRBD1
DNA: TGTGCCAGCAGCTTGGCCCAACAGGGGGCCGGGGAAAAACTGTTTTTT
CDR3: CASSLAQQGAGEKLFF

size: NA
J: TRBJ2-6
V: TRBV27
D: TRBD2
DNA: TGTGCCAGCAGTTTTGGGGGAGGGGTTCCCAACGTCCTGACTTTC
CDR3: CASSFGGGVPNVLTF